This passage covers 25 T cell receptor beta chains from one sample sequenced in a study of CD8 T cells in ankylosing spondylitis. Findings and caveats of the study: Ankylosing spondylitis blood appeared to be characterized by a TCR beta motif of 8 or 9 highly homologous variants.

These receptors' antigens are unknown. One entry per CDR3 protein results from TCRdb running MiXCR on the 5' RACE reads. The repertoire holds more than 600,000 distinct CDR3 sequences, with 15% to 20% as singletons. Sequences were obtained from blood, either unsorted or a sorted T cell fraction (not recorded which). Receptor source: a male donor with ankylosing spondylitis.

The chain joins TRBV5-6 to TRBJ1-5; TRBD1 might be the D (5 bases). The CDR3 is 16 amino acids. Looked up from germline, CDR1 is SGHDT and CDR2 is YYEEEE. Trimming removed 4 bases from V and 0 bases from J, with 14 bases in between. CDR3 protein: CASSVWGRLSNQPQHF. In DNA, the CDR3 is TGTGCCAGCAGCGTTTGGGGCCGCCTTAGCAATCAGCCCCAGCATTTT.

This clonotype has at least ten counts. The gene calls are TRBV6-1 and TRBJ1-5; 8 positions match TRBD1. This CDR3 contains 15 residues. The germline V gene has CDR1 MNHNS and CDR2 SASEGT. The V segment lost 5 bases and the J segment 6 bases; nucleotides outside the gene matches: 9. For the CDR3, the DNA is TGTGCCAGCAGTCGGACAGGGCCGACGGGTCAGCCCCAGCATTTT. Encoded protein: CASSRTGPTGQPQHF.

The sample holds many counts of this clonotype. The rearrangement links TRBV11-2 to TRBJ2-1, with 7 bases that match TRBD1. Germline-derived CDR1 and CDR2 are SGHAT and FQNNGV. Trimming took 4 bases from V and 12 from J; bases not matched to a gene: 9. The CDR3 contains 13 residues. CDR3 sequence reads: CASSSGLRTGQFF. DNA for the CDR3: TGTGCCAGCAGCTCCGGTCTTAGGACAGGGCAGTTCTTC.

This clonotype occurred once. This chain links TRBV27 with TRBJ2-2; D uncertain. Trimming left V 4 bases short and J 0 bases short, with 12 bases between. The germline V gene has CDR1 MNHEY and CDR2 SMNVEV (reference sequence). There are 16 residues in the CDR3. The CDR3 reads CASSSLLDANTGELFF. The CDR3, as DNA: TGTGCCAGCAGTTCGCTCCTGGACGCGAACACCGGGGAGCTGTTTTTT.

The V call is TRBV20-1, the J call TRBJ2-7; 7 bases match TRBD1. This CDR3 spans 14 amino acids. V gave up 6 bases and J gave up 0 bases; unmatched junction bases: 8. Germline assignment: CDR1 DFQATT and CDR2 SNEGSKA (reference sequence). The CDR3 reads CSARGQQSSYEQYF. CDR3 nucleotides: TGCAGTGCGAGGGGACAGCAGAGCTCCTACGAGCAGTACTTC.

The chain is built from TRBV12-3 or TRBV12-4 and TRBJ2-3; D gene unclear. Trimming took 2 bases from V and 6 from J, leaving 6 bases between them. The CDR3 consists of 12 residues. The CDR3 nucleotides read TGTGCCAGCAGTTTAATAGAGGATACGCAGTATTTT. As protein: CASSLIEDTQYF.

This clonotype turned up a few times. The genes are TRBV28 and TRBJ2-7, with D maybe TRBD2 (5 bases). There are 15 residues in the CDR3. Trimming removed 5 bases from V and 7 bases from J, with 21 bases in between. The germline V gene encodes CDR1 MDHEN and CDR2 SYDVKM. The CDR3 bases are TGTGCCAGCAGTCCAATAGCGCACGGCATAGGGGAGCAGTACTTC. Its translation is CASSPIAHGIGEQYF.

This rearrangement joins TRBV27 to TRBJ2-3, with TRBD2 matching 11 bases. The CDR3 covers 16 residues. The ends lost 5 bases at V and 3 bases at J; junction bases unmatched: 7. Per germline, CDR1 MNHEY and CDR2 SMNVEV (reference sequence). CDR3 DNA: TGTGCCAGCAGTCCGTTAGCGGGGGGGTTGACAGATACGCAGTATTTT. It translates to CASSPLAGGLTDTQYF.

The gene calls are TRBV6-2 or TRBV6-3 and TRBJ2-2, with D perhaps being TRBD1 or TRBD2 (5 bases each). Trimming cost V 4 bases and J 12 bases, with 15 bases left between them. The CDR3 sequence is 13 residues long. Germline V gene data show CDR1 as MNHEY and CDR2 as SVGEGT. The CDR3 here is CASSFLRDGQLFF. In nucleotides, the CDR3 is TGTGCCAGCAGTTTCCTCCGGGACGGCCAGCTGTTTTTT.

Ten or more counts support this clonotype. J is TRBJ2-1 and V is TRBV20-1; 9 bases align to TRBD1. The V segment lost 7 bases and the J segment 4 bases; nucleotides outside the gene matches: 11. The CDR3 is made up of 15 amino acids. Germline-derived CDR1 and CDR2 are DFQATT and SNEGSKA (reference sequence). Here the CDR3 reads CSVSIGDRAYNEQFF. The CDR3 bases are TGCAGTGTTTCCATAGGGGACAGGGCTTACAATGAGCAGTTCTTC.

A few counts support this clonotype. The chain is built from TRBV28 and TRBJ2-1; D might be TRBD2 (6 bases). There are 15 residues in the CDR3. In germline, CDR1 is MDHEN, CDR2 SYDVKM. The V gene lost 4 bases and the J gene lost 3 bases, with 13 bases spanning the gap. The CDR3 DNA is TGTGCCAGCAGTTCTCGCGGGGACCTCTACAATGAGCAGTTCTTC. Its translation: CASSSRGDLYNEQFF.

This clonotype was seen repeatedly, ten times or more. V gene TRBV3-1 combines with J gene TRBJ2-2; D gene ambiguous. Germline V CDR1 and CDR2: LGHDT, YNNKEL (reference sequence). Deletions cut 2 bases from V and 0 bases from J, with 1 base between. The CDR3 has 13 amino acids. CDR3 protein: CASSQSNTGELFF. The CDR3 DNA reads as TGTGCCAGCAGCCAATCGAACACCGGGGAGCTGTTTTTT.

This clonotype was observed a few times. This rearrangement joins TRBV20-1 to TRBJ2-2; a possible D gene is TRBD1 (6 bases). Germline V gives CDR1 DFQATT, CDR2 SNEGSKA (reference sequence). This CDR3 spans 14 amino acids. V was trimmed by 3 bases and J by 1 base, leaving 9 bases between them. This CDR3 is CSASPGQNTGELFF. In nucleotides, the CDR3 is TGCAGTGCTAGTCCGGGACAGAACACCGGGGAGCTGTTTTTT.

The rearrangement links TRBV4-3 to TRBJ2-7, with 8 bases identical to TRBD2. The V gene's germline CDR1 is LGHNA and CDR2 YSLEER. The CDR3 covers 13 residues. The V and J ends lost 3 bases and 3 bases, in that order; junction bases with no gene match: 1. The CDR3 is CASSHLAGYEQYF. The CDR3 DNA reads as TGCGCCAGCAGCCACCTAGCGGGCTACGAGCAGTACTTC.

This chain joins TRBV7-2 and TRBJ1-5; no clear D. CDR3 length equals 15 residues. Germline V gives CDR1 SGHTA, CDR2 FQGNSA. V was trimmed by 1 base and J by 4 bases, leaving 11 bases between them. The CDR3 nucleotides are TGTGCCAGCAGCTTAGGGTGGGCGGATAATCAGCCCCAGCATTTT. This encodes CASSLGWADNQPQHF.

The V gene is TRBV20-1, the J gene TRBJ2-6, with a weak D call TRBD2 (5 bases). The CDR3 runs 18 residues. Trimming shortened V by 1 base and J by 0 bases, and 16 bases separated the two germline ends. Germline V lookup: CDR1 DFQATT, CDR2 SNEGSKA (reference sequence). CDR3 sequence reads: CSARVVEGGNSGANVLTF. CDR3 sequence (DNA): TGCAGTGCTAGAGTGGTAGAGGGCGGCAACTCTGGGGCCAACGTCCTGACTTTC.

The rearrangement joins TRBV29-1 to TRBJ2-1, with 14 bases matching TRBD2. CDR1 SQVTM and CDR2 ANQGSEA come from the germline V gene. After removal of 5 bases from V and 4 bases from J, the junction contained 10 bases not matched to a gene. CDR3 length equals 17 residues. The CDR3 loop is CSVLGLAGDRPYNEQFF. In DNA form, the CDR3 reads TGCAGCGTTCTGGGACTAGCGGGAGATAGACCTTACAATGAGCAGTTCTTC.

The chain has TRBV9 and TRBJ2-3; 11 positions agree with TRBD2. The CDR3 loop spans 15 amino acids. Per the germline V gene, CDR1 is SGDLS and CDR2 is YYNGEE. The V segment lost 3 bases and the J segment 1 base; nucleotides outside the gene matches: 1. The CDR3 sequence: CASSAGLAGTDTQYF. The CDR3 DNA reads TGTGCCAGCAGCGCGGGACTAGCGGGCACAGATACGCAGTATTTT.

The chain links TRBV12-3 or TRBV12-4 to TRBJ1-2; D is unclear. The length of the CDR3 is 14 residues. With 3 bases removed from V and 5 bases from J, the gap between germline ends came to 13 bases. CDR3 amino acids: CASSFGGIPYGYTF. CDR3 sequence (DNA): TGTGCCAGCAGTTTCGGCGGCATTCCGTATGGCTACACCTTC.

The chain is built from TRBV9 and TRBJ2-5, with 7 bases aligning to TRBD2. The CDR3 has 14 residues. The V gene end was trimmed by 0 bases and the J gene end by 6 bases; junction bases not matched to a gene: 5. CDR1 and CDR2 (germline): SGDLS, YYNGEE. The DNA for the CDR3 is TGTGCCAGCAGCGTAGAGGTGGGGGGGAAGACCCAGTACTTC. Its translation: CASSVEVGGKTQYF.

The gene calls are TRBV4-2 and TRBJ2-5; 15 bases align to TRBD2. Germline CDR1 LGHNA, CDR2 YNFKEQ. J gave up 4 bases and V 4 bases, and 7 bases lay outside the gene matches. The length of the CDR3 is 17 residues. Here the CDR3 reads CASSPGLAGGRGETQYF. The CDR3 DNA sequence: TGTGCCAGCAGCCCCGGACTAGCGGGGGGGCGGGGAGAGACCCAGTACTTC.

This clonotype was seen a few times. V and J are TRBV4-2 and TRBJ2-1, with a possible D match to TRBD2 (6 bases). Germline CDR1 is LGHNA and CDR2 is YNFKEQ. The CDR3 runs 16 residues. Between the trimmed V and J ends, which lost 6 bases and 3 bases, there was a span of 18 bases. The CDR3 DNA reads TGTGCCAGCAGACACCGCGGCGGGGTAGGCTACAATGAGCAGTTCTTC. Its translation is CASRHRGGVGYNEQFF.

This clonotype was detected only a few times. The V gene is TRBV29-1, the J gene TRBJ1-2; no definite D call. From germline, CDR1 is SQVTM and CDR2 ANQGSEA. Trimming left V 0 bases short and J 2 bases short, with 4 bases between. The length of the CDR3 is 12 residues. CDR3 protein: CSVEDANYGYTF. The CDR3 bases are TGCAGCGTTGAAGACGCAAACTATGGCTACACCTTC.

This clonotype turned up a few times. V and J are TRBV20-1 and TRBJ1-5, with 9 bases that match TRBD1. V trimming: 3 bases; J trimming: 7 bases; junction bases outside the gene matches: 4. This CDR3 region has 13 residues. The germline V gene has CDR1 DFQATT and CDR2 SNEGSKA (reference sequence). In DNA, the CDR3 is TGCAGTGCTAGTACGACAGGGGGGCAGCCCCAGCATTTT. It encodes CSASTTGGQPQHF.

In its sample, this clonotype was seen a few times. This sequence joins TRBV18 and TRBJ2-5; D is unclear. The CDR3 is 13 amino acids. Germline V gives CDR1 KGHSH, CDR2 LQKENI. V lost 3 bases and J 4 bases, leaving 9 bases between the germline ends. Written as DNA, the CDR3 is TGTGCCAGCTCACCGTCAGGCGCAGAGACCCAGTACTTC. Residues: CASSPSGAETQYF.